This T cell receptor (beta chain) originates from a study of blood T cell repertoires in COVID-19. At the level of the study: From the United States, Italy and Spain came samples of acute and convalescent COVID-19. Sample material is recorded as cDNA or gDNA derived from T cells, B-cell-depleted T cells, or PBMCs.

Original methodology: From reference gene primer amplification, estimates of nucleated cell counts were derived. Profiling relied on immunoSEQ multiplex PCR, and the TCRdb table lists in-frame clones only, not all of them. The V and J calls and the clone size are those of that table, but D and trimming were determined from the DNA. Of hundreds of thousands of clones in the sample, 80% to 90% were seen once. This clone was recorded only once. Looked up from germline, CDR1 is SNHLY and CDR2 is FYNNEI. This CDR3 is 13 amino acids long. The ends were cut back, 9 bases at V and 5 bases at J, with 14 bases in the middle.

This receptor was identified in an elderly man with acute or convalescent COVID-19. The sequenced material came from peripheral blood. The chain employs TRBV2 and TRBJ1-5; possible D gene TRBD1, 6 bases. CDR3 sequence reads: CASHVGGYQPQHF. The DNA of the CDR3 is TGTGCCAGTCATGTTGGGGGCTATCAGCCCCAGCATTTT.